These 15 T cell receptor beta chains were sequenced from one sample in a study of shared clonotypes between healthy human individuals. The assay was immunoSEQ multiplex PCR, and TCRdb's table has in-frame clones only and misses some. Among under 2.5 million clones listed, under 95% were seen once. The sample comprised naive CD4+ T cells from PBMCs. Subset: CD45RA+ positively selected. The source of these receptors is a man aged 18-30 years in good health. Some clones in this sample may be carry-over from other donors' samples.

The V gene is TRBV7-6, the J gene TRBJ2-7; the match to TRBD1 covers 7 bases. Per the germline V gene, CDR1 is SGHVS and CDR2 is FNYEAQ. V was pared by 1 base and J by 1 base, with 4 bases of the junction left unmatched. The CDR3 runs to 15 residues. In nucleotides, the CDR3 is TGTGCCAGCAGCTTAGTTCAGACAGGGTCCTACGAGCAGTACTTC. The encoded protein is CASSLVQTGSYEQYF.

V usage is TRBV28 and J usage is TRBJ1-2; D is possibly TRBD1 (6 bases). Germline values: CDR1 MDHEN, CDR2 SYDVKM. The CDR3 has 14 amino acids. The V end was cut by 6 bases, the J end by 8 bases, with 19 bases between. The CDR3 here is CASSSWGGRQGYTF. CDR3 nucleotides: TGTGCCAGCAGCTCCTGGGGGGGGCGCCAGGGCTACACCTTC.

The CDR3 DNA reads as TGTGCCAGCAGCTTAGGTTCGCAGGGGAACACCGGGGAGCTGTTTTTT. As protein: CASSLGSQGNTGELFF. This chain connects TRBV11-3 to TRBJ2-2, with TRBD1 as a possible D gene (5 bases). V lost 1 base and J 1 base, leaving 10 bases between the germline ends. Germline CDR1 SGHNT, CDR2 YENEEA. This CDR3 comprises 16 residues.

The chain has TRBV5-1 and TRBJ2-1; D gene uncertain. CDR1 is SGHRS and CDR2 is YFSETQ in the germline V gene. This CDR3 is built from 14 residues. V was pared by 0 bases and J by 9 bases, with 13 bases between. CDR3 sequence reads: CASSLALPGFEQFF. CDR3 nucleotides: TGCGCCAGCAGCTTGGCTCTACCGGGCTTTGAGCAGTTCTTC.

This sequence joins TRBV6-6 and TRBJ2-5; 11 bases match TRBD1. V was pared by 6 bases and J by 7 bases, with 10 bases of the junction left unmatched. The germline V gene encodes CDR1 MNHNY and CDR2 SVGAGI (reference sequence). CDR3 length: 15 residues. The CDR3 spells CASREDRGRLWTQYF. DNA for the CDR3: TGTGCCAGCAGGGAGGACAGGGGGCGGCTTTGGACCCAGTACTTC.

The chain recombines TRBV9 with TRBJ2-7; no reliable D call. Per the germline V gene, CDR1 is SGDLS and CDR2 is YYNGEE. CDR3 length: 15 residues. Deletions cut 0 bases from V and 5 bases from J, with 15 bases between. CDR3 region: CASSVEDRGWDEQYF. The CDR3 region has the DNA TGTGCCAGCAGCGTAGAAGACCGCGGTTGGGACGAGCAGTACTTC.

Written as DNA, the CDR3 is TGCGCCAGCAGTGAGTCGACAGGGAGGAATGAGCAGTTCTTC. It encodes CASSESTGRNEQFF. The chain employs TRBV10-1 and TRBJ2-1; weak D call: TRBD1 (7 bases). There are 14 residues in the CDR3. Germline lookup yields CDR1 WNHNN and CDR2 SYGVQD (reference sequence). Trimming cost V 0 bases and J 7 bases, with 10 bases left between them.

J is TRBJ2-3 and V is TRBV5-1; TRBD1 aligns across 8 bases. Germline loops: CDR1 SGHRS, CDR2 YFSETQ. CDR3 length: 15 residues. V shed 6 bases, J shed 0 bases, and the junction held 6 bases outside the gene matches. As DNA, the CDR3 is TGCGCCAGCACGACAGGGGCAACTAGCACAGATACGCAGTATTTT. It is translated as CASTTGATSTDTQYF.

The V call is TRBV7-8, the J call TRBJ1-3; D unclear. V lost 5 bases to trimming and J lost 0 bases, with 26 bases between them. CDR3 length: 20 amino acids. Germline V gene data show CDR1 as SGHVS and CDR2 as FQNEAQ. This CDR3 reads CASSPRATPISVSSGNTIYF. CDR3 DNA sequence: TGTGCCAGCAGCCCTAGGGCCACCCCGATCTCCGTTAGCTCTGGAAACACCATATATTTT.

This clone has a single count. The CDR3 here is CASSSLAGAGEQYF. CDR3 coding DNA: TGTGCCAGCAGTTCCTTAGCGGGAGCTGGCGAGCAGTACTTC. This chain links TRBV6-6 with TRBJ2-7, with 9 bases that match TRBD2. V shed 4 bases, J shed 6 bases, and the junction held 7 bases outside the gene matches. The CDR3 loop spans 14 amino acids. Germline V gene sequence: CDR1 MNHNY, CDR2 SVGAGI (reference sequence).

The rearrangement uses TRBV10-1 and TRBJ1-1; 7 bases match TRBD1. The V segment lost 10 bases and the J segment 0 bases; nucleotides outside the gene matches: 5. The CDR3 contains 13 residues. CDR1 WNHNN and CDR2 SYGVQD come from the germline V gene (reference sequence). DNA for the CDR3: TGCGCCACCCAACAGGGGTTGAACACTGAAGCTTTCTTT. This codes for CATQQGLNTEAFF.

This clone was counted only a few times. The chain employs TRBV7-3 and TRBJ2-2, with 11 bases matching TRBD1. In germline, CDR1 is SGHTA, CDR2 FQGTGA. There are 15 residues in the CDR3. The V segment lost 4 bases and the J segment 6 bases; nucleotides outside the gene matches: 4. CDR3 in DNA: TGTGCCAGCAGCTCGCCGGGACAGGGGGCCGGGGAGCTGTTTTTT. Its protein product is CASSSPGQGAGELFF.

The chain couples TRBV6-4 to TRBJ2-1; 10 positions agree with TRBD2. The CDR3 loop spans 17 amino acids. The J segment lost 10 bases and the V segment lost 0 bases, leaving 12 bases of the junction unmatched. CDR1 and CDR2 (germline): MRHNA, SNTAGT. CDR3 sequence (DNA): TGTGCCAGCAGTGACTCCGCAGTGGGAGCGGGAGGGTTAGAGCAGTTCTTC. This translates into CASSDSAVGAGGLEQFF.

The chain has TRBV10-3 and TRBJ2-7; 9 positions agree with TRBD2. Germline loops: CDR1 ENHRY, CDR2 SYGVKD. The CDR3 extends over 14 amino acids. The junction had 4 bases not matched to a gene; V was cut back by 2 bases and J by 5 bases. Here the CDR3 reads CAISEASGIHEQYF. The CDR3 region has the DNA TGTGCCATCAGTGAGGCTAGCGGGATTCACGAGCAGTACTTC.

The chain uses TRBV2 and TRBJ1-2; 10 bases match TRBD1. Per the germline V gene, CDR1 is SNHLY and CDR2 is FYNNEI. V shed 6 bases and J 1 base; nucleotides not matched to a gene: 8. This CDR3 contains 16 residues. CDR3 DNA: TGTGCCAGCAGAGGGGGACAGGGGTTTTATAACTATGGCTACACCTTC. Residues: CASRGGQGFYNYGYTF.